Detailed here is one T cell receptor beta chain. The CDR3 extends over 16 amino acids. Germline V gene data show CDR1 as SGDLS and CDR2 as YYNGEE. The V and J ends lost 3 bases and 4 bases, in that order; junction bases with no gene match: 7. Authors' data handling: Amplifying reference gene primers gave estimates of nucleated cell counts. Clones were read by immunoSEQ multiplex PCR, and TCRdb kept only the in-frame ones, dropping some. That table supplies the V and J calls and clone size; D and trimming were determined from the DNA. In the table there are over 300,000 clones, around 83% of which are singletons. The data are from a study of blood T cell repertoires in COVID-19. About the study: Italy, Spain and the United States were the sources of the convalescent and acute COVID-19 samples. The analysed material was cDNA or gDNA that came from T cells, B-cell-depleted T cells, or PBMCs.

This sequence was found in a woman in her 50s with acute or convalescent COVID-19. The genes are TRBV9 and TRBJ1-4; 9 bases line up with TRBD1. The sample consisted of peripheral blood. CDR3 loop: CASSADRGRGNEKLFF. The CDR3, as DNA: TGTGCCAGCAGCGCCGACAGGGGGAGGGGTAATGAAAAACTGTTTTTT.